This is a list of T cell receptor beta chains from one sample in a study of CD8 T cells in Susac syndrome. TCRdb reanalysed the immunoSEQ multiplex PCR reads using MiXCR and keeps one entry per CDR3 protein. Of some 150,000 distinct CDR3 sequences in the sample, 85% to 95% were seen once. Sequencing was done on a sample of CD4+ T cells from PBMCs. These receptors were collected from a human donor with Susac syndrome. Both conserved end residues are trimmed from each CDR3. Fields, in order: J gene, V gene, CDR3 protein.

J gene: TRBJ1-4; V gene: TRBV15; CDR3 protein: ATSRGEKLF
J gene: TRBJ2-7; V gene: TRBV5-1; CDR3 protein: ASSLLVSSYEQY
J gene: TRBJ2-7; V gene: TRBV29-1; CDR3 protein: SATGSSYEQY
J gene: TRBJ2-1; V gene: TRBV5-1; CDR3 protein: ASSSQGTEQF
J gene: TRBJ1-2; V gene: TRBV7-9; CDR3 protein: ASSPSLMPGNGYT
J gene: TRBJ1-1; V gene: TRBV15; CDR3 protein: ATSRPDSLEAF
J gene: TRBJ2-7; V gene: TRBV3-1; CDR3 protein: ASSHLNRGHEQY
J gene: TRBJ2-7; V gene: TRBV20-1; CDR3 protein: SALPVSGTYYEQY
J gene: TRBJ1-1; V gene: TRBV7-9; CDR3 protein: ASIFRGNTEAF
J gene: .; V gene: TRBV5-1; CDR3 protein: ASSYSGWYQF
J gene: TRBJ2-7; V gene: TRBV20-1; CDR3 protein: SAELPLMGEQY
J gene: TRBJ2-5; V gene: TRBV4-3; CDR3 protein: ASSRSRAKQGETQY
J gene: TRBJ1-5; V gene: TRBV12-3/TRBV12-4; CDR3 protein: ASSLNRRISQPQH
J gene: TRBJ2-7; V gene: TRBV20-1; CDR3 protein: SARTRVEGEQY
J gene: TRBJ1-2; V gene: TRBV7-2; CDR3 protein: ASSAGTGPNYGYT
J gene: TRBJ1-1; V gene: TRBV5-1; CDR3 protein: ASSLLTGSTEAF
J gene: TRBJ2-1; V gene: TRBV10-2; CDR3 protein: ASSEGLAGVNEQF
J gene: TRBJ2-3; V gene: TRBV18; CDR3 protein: ASSPIQGFTDTQY
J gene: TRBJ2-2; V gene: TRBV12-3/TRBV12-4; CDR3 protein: ASSARLATRTGELF
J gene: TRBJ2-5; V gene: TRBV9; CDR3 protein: ASSVGRVETQY
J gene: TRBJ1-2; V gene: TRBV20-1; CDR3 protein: SAISLSGVEGVGYYGYT
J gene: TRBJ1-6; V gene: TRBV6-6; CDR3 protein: ASSLLGWGNSPLH
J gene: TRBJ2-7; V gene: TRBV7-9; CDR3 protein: ASSFHGQATGAG
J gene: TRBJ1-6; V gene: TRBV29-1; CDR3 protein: SVQKGNSPLH
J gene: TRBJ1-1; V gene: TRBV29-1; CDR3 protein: SVWRMNTEAF
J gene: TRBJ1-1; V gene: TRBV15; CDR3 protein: ATSRVAGQANTEAF
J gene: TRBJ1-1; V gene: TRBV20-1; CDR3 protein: SAPRATEAF
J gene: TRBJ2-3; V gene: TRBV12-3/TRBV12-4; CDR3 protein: ASRLMGGANTQY
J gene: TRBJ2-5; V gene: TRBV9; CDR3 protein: ASSVGGSGEETQY
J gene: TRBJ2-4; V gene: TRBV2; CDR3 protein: ASSAKFGSGANIQY
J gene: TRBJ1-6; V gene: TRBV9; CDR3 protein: ASTPGRGNSPLH
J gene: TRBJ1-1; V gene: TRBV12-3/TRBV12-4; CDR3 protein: ASSRGQGKGNTEAF
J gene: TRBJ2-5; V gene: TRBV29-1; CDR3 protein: SVAGETMWTQY
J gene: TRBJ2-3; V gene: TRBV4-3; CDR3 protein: ASSQDRLAGGDTQY
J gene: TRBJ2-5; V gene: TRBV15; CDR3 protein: ATSRDRLAETQY
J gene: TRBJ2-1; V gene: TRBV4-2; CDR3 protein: ASSQDKNSYNEQF
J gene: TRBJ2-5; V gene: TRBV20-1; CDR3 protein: SALSGGAQETQY
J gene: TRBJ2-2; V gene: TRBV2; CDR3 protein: ASSVSTGELF
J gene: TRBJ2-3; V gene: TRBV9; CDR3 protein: ASSLNSGTSIPDTQY
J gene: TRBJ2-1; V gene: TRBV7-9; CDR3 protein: ASSLVPTVYNEQF
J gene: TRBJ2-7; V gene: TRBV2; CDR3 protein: ASRSTGSSYEQY
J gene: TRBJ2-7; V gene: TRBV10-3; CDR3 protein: AISDHYEQY
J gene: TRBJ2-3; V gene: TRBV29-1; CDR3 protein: SPPNTDTQY
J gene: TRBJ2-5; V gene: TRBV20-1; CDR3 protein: SAFPAGAQETQY
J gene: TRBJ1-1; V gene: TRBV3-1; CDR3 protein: ASSRQWGANTEAF
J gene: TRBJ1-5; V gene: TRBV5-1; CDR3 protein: ASSSGQGGQPQH
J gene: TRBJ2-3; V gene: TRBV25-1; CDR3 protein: ASSDFADTQY
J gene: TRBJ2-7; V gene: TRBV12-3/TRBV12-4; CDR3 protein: ASTPDSSYEQY
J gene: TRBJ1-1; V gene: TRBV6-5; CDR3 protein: ASTDRGNTEAF
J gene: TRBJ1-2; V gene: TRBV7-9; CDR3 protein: ASRSGTGDTYGYT
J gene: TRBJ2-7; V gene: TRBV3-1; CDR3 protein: ASSQAPGPSYEQY
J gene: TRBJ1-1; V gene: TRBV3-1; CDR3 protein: ASRGQGALEAF
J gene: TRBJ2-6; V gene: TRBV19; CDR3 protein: ASSTGQGMISGANVLT